This record concerns one TCR beta chain sequence. This sample is part of a study of spatial heterogeneity in lung cancer. Documented time point: blood at routine non-recurrence follow-up after resection. The input material, whole RNA from tumor, nontumor lung or frozen PBMC, was sequenced unsorted. Individual TCR cDNA molecules each bore their own unique molecular identifier. TCRdb itself ran the 5' RACE reads through MiXCR, one entry per CDR3 protein. The sample lists fewer than 100,000 distinct CDR3 sequences; roughly a fifth were seen once. V was pared by 6 bases and J by 5 bases, with 23 bases between. The germline CDR1 and CDR2 sequences are DFQATT and SNEGSKA (reference sequence). The CDR3 is 15 amino acids.

The V gene is TRBV20-1, the J gene TRBJ2-7, with D unresolved. The receptor's source is a male donor with early-stage non-small cell lung cancer. Source: PBMCs, taken at follow-up. The CDR3 reads CSADVRSSAGDEQYF. DNA for the CDR3: TGCAGTGCAGACGTTAGATCGTCGGCCGGAGACGAGCAGTACTTC.